This TCR beta chain emerged from a study of blood T cells in healthy people across ages. Whole-study findings and limits: The study found TCR beta diversity correlated strongly with naive T cell percentage.

Then a second PCR, running roughly 6 to 12 cycles, was carried out with a sample-barcoded 5' primer and a J-beta primer mix. TCRdb passed the 5' RACE reads through MiXCR, listing each CDR3 protein once. This table holds 650,000 to 900,000 distinct CDR3 sequences, approximately 67% found once. Germline lookup yields CDR1 SEHNR and CDR2 FQNEAQ (reference sequence). Deletions cut 0 bases from V and 5 bases from J, with 8 bases between. The CDR3 sequence is 14 residues long. This clonotype was found once. The antigen remains undetermined. The sequencing sample was made of blood. The rearrangement uses TRBV7-9 and TRBJ2-4, with D possibly TRBD2 on 7 matching bases. The TCR originated in a man aged 30 to 39 in good health. The CDR3, as DNA: TGTGCCAGCAGCTTAGCAGGGGGGGAAAACATTCAGTACTTC. The encoded protein is CASSLAGGENIQYF.